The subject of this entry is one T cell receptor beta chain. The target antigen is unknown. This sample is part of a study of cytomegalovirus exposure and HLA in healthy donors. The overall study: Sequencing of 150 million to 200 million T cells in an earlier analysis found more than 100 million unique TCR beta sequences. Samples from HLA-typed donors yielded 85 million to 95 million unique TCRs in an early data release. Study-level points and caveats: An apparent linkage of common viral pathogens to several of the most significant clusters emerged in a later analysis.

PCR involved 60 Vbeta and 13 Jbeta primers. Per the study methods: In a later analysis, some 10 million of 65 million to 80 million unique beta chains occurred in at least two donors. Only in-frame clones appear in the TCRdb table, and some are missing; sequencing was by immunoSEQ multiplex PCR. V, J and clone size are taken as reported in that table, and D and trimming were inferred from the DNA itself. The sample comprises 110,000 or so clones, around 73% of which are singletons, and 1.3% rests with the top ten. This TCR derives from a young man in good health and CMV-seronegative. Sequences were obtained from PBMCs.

CDR3: CASSRRAGGTEAFF. CDR3 nucleotide sequence: TGTGCCAGCAGTCGCCGGGCAGGGGGTACTGAAGCTTTCTTT. The genes are TRBV2 and TRBJ1-1; 7 positions match TRBD1. Germline loops: CDR1 SNHLY, CDR2 FYNNEI. The ends lost 5 bases at V and 5 bases at J; junction bases unmatched: 8. The CDR3 runs 14 residues.